Reported below is one T cell receptor (beta chain). Produced via immunoSEQ multiplex PCR; TCRdb's table is partial and in-frame only. The table has roughly 160,000 clones, about 80% seen once. Germline V gives CDR1 LGHDT, CDR2 YNNKEL (reference sequence). Deletions cut 1 base from V and 4 bases from J, with 12 bases between. The CDR3 spans 15 residues. These data come from a study of blood T cell repertoires in COVID-19. Overall study context: PBMCs, B-cell-depleted T cells, or T cells provided the cDNA or gDNA that made up the material.

This chain uses TRBV3-1 (or the pseudogene TRBV3-2) with TRBJ2-3; tentative D call: TRBD2 (6 bases). Sequencing was done on a sample of PBMCs or T cells enriched from blood (not recorded which). This TCR was recovered from a woman between 65 and 79 years old in a cohort exposed to, infected with or recovered from COVID-19 (not recorded which). The chain's CDR3 is CASSQAGTGADTQYF. The DNA of the CDR3 is TGTGCCAGCAGCCAAGCAGGGACGGGGGCAGATACGCAGTATTTT.